The 13 T cell receptor beta chains listed next were all sequenced from one sample in a study of monozygotic twins with inflammatory bowel disease. TCRdb reprocessed the 5' RACE reads and keeps a single row for each CDR3 protein, giving no DNA. Its clone listing holds fewer than 200,000 distinct CDR3 sequences. What was sequenced was blood. The receptor source for this set is a human donor with ulcerative colitis or Crohn's disease, or a healthy co-twin of an affected twin (not recorded which).

V is TRBV6-5 and J is TRBJ2-5; TCRdb picks TRBD1, but there is no DNA to check that call. This CDR3 comprises 11 residues. Germline V CDR1 and CDR2: MNHEY, SVGAGI. The CDR3 region is CATPGRKTQYF.

This chain links TRBV6-5 with TRBJ2-7; TCRdb gives TRBD2 as the D gene, but with no DNA this cannot be confirmed. The germline gives CDR1 MNHEY, CDR2 SVGAGI. CDR3 length equals 16 residues. The CDR3 region is CASSYSWGPGSYEQYF.

The CDR3 loop is CSADDRARGTEAFF. The rearrangement links TRBV29-1 to TRBJ1-1; TCRdb proposes TRBD1, but this gene call is untestable without DNA. CDR1 is SQVTM, CDR2 ANQGSEA, per germline. This CDR3 has 14 amino acids.

The chain is built from TRBV30 and TRBJ2-7. The CDR3 totals 13 residues. CDR1 is GTSNPN and CDR2 is SVGIG in the germline V gene (reference sequence). The CDR3 is CAWSVIDGNEQYF.

The chain carries TRBV5-4 and TRBJ2-2; the D gene TCRdb calls, TRBD1, cannot be checked with no DNA. CDR1 SGHNT and CDR2 YYREEE come from the germline V gene (reference sequence). CDR3 length: 14 amino acids. The CDR3: CASRRDSSTGELFF.

The chain's CDR3 is CASKGAATGSLEGELFF. This chain uses TRBV19 with TRBJ2-2; TCRdb calls TRBD1, which cannot be checked without DNA. Germline V gives CDR1 LNHDA, CDR2 SQIVND (reference sequence). This CDR3 region has 17 residues. The full variable domain, rest sourced from reference TRBV19 and TRBJ2-2, is DGGITQSPKYLFRKEGQNVTLSCEQNLNHDAMYWYRQDPGQGLRLIYYSQIVNDFQKGDIAEGYSVSREKKESFPLTVTSAQKNPTAFYLCASKGAATGSLEGELFFGEGSRLTVL.

The rearrangement uses TRBV15 and TRBJ1-4. This CDR3 contains 14 residues. Germline V gene data show CDR1 as LNHNV and CDR2 as YYDKDF (reference sequence). The CDR3: CATSRAFGEEKLFF.

The chain uses TRBV19 and TRBJ1-6; lacking DNA, the TRBD1 call made by TCRdb goes unchecked. The CDR3 spans 14 residues. Germline-derived CDR1 and CDR2 are LNHDA and SQIVND (reference sequence). The CDR3 protein is CASDAQGGNSPLHF.

The V call is TRBV5-1, the J call TRBJ2-1; TCRdb names TRBD1, which stays unverified in the absence of DNA. The CDR3 is 13 residues long. Per the germline V gene, CDR1 is SGHRS and CDR2 is YFSETQ. The CDR3 sequence is CASSFPDAHEQFF.

The chain has TRBV2 and TRBJ1-4; the D call of TRBD1 rests on TCRdb alone, since no DNA is present to check it. The CDR3 has 14 amino acids. Germline assignment: CDR1 SNHLY and CDR2 FYNNEI. This chain's CDR3 is CASSVRGQNEKLFF.

The chain carries TRBV4-3 and TRBJ2-3; the TCRdb D gene call, TRBD2, has no DNA to confirm it. The CDR3 is 17 residues long. Germline CDR1 reads LGHNA; CDR2 reads YSLEER. CDR3 residues: CASSQVLGGGGTDTQYF.

CDR3 amino acids: CAISAALEVTDTQYF. This chain joins TRBV10-3 and TRBJ2-3; TCRdb indicates TRBD2, and absent DNA this call remains unverified. This CDR3 is built from 15 residues. Germline-derived CDR1 and CDR2 are ENHRY and SYGVKD.

CDR3 region: CASSPSGDEQYF. V gene TRBV5-5 combines with J gene TRBJ2-7; the D gene TCRdb calls, TRBD1, cannot be checked with no DNA. From germline, CDR1 is SGHKS and CDR2 YYEKEE (reference sequence). The CDR3 runs to 12 residues.